Sequencing of this TCR beta chain was carried out in a study of blood T cell repertoires in COVID-19. Study-wide background: Acute and convalescent COVID-19 samples came from the United States, Italy and Spain. From T cells, B-cell-depleted T cells, or PBMCs came the material, which was cDNA or gDNA.

Per the germline V gene, CDR1 is SNHLY and CDR2 is FYNNEI. V was clipped by 9 bases and J by 2 bases, with 14 bases between them. This CDR3 has 13 residues. Clinical histories supplied by participants themselves formed the basis of cohort assignment. Per the original methods: Estimated nucleated cell counts came from reference gene primer amplification. Method: immunoSEQ multiplex PCR; TCRdb's copy keeps in-frame clones and lacks some. The V and J calls and clone size are taken from that table; D and trimming were inferred from the DNA. The data hold around 450,000 clones, with approximately 90% observed a single time.

The specimen sequenced was PBMCs or T cells enriched from blood (not recorded which). This clonotype was obtained from a woman under 30 with acute COVID-19. This chain links TRBV2 with TRBJ2-7; perhaps TRBD2 as D (6 bases). In DNA, the CDR3 is TGTGCCAGTATAGCGGAACCTCCCTACGAGCAGTACTTC. It codes for CASIAEPPYEQYF.